The 11 T cell receptor beta chains presented below share a single source sample, sequenced in a study of T cells in Graves' hyperthyroidism and ophthalmopathy. The source material, RNA transcripts, was used to amplify TCR beta CDR3 regions. The HTBI set primed first-round TCR CDR3 RT-PCR. A single record per CDR3 protein comes from TCRdb applying MiXCR to the multiplex PCR reads. The sample has hundreds of thousands of distinct CDR3 sequences, less than 25% seen once; the top ten hold around 10%. Source material: blood. These TCRs come from a woman aged 25 to 39 with Graves' ophthalmopathy.

This clonotype was found many times. The V call is TRBV6-2 or TRBV6-3, the J call TRBJ2-7; D is possibly TRBD2 (5 bases). CDR3 size: 18 residues. Trimming shortened V by 2 bases and J by 1 base, and 21 bases separated the two germline ends. The germline V gene has CDR1 MNHEY and CDR2 SVGEGT. The CDR3, as DNA: TGTGCCAGCAGTTACACGACGCCTTTTGGAGCGGAGTCCTACGAGCAGTACTTC. Translation gives CASSYTTPFGAESYEQYF.

This clonotype was counted at least ten times. The chain joins TRBV12-3 or TRBV12-4 to TRBJ2-2; 8 nucleotides agree with TRBD1. The CDR3 extends over 14 amino acids. After removal of 8 bases from V and 4 bases from J, the junction contained 6 bases not matched to a gene. The CDR3 region has the DNA TGTGCCAGCGAGACAGGGGACTCCACCGGGGAGCTGTTTTTT. This translates into CASETGDSTGELFF.

This clonotype was counted many times. CDR3 sequence reads: CASTYTTGTGEETQYF. The CDR3 nucleotides are TGTGCCAGCACTTACACGACCGGGACAGGGGAAGAGACCCAGTACTTC. V and J are TRBV12-3 or TRBV12-4 and TRBJ2-5; 10 bases agree with TRBD1. The V segment lost 7 bases and the J segment 3 bases; nucleotides outside the gene matches: 11. The CDR3 is made up of 16 amino acids.

This clonotype was counted at least ten times. The chain employs TRBV4-3 and TRBJ1-2; TRBD1 matches at 7 bases. V lost 4 bases and J lost 3; bases outside the gene matches: 8. Germline CDR1 and CDR2: LGHNA and YSLEER. The CDR3 length is 15 residues. The CDR3 DNA follows: TGCGCCAGCAGCCCCCTGACAGGGAGCTACTATGGCTACACCTTC. This encodes CASSPLTGSYYGYTF.

J is TRBJ1-2 and V is TRBV27; D perhaps matches TRBD1 (6 bases). V dropped 3 bases and J dropped 2 bases, with 13 bases sitting between them. There are 15 residues in the CDR3. Germline V gives CDR1 MNHEY, CDR2 SMNVEV (reference sequence). The CDR3 nucleotides are TGTGCCAGCAGTTTTCTTAGGGGGGGGAACTATGGCTACACCTTC. Translation gives CASSFLRGGNYGYTF.

V and J are TRBV28 and TRBJ1-3; D ambiguous. V shed 7 bases and J shed 0 bases, with 10 bases lying between them. The CDR3 covers 14 residues. Germline assignment: CDR1 MDHEN and CDR2 SYDVKM. The CDR3 reads CASTSVSSGNTIYF. CDR3 DNA sequence: TGTGCCAGCACCTCAGTGAGCTCTGGAAACACCATATATTTT.

At least ten counts were recorded for this clonotype. For the CDR3, the DNA is TGTGCCAGCAGCCCTGGGGCATCCCAGCCCCAGCATTTT. Protein product: CASSPGASQPQHF. This chain uses TRBV3-1 with TRBJ1-5, with D possibly matching TRBD1 (5 bases). The V end was cut by 4 bases, the J end by 7 bases, with 11 bases between. This CDR3 is 13 amino acids long. The germline V gene encodes CDR1 LGHDT and CDR2 YNNKEL (reference sequence).

The rearrangement uses TRBV7-2 and TRBJ1-3; D is ambiguous. V was cut by 5 bases and J by 3 bases, with 8 bases left in between. The CDR3 contains 13 residues. Germline CDR1 is SGHTA and CDR2 is FQGNSA. This CDR3 reads CASSPGNGNTIYF. In DNA form, the CDR3 reads TGTGCCAGCAGCCCCGGAAATGGAAACACCATATATTTT.

This clonotype was found many times. J is TRBJ2-7 and V is TRBV25-1; D not resolved. The CDR3 is 11 residues long. Germline CDR1 and CDR2: MGHDK and SYGVNS. Trimming left V 8 bases short and J 3 bases short, with 8 bases between. CDR3 residues: CASFANYEQYF. The DNA for the CDR3 is TGTGCCAGCTTCGCCAACTACGAGCAGTACTTC.

This clonotype was detected many times. The chain has TRBV28 and TRBJ2-7, with 8 bases aligning to TRBD1. Unmatched junction bases numbered 5, after V lost 3 bases and J lost 7 bases. The CDR3 covers 13 residues. Germline CDR1 and CDR2: MDHEN and SYDVKM. CDR3 protein: CASSLGQAREQYF. The CDR3 DNA reads TGTGCCAGCAGTTTGGGACAGGCGAGGGAGCAGTACTTC.

This clonotype was seen a few times. The CDR3 reads CASSPQVASSGNTIYF. The CDR3 nucleotides are TGTGCCAGCAGTCCTCAGGTTGCGAGCTCTGGAAACACCATATATTTT. The gene calls are TRBV12-3 or TRBV12-4 and TRBJ1-3; D is ambiguous. The CDR3 is 16 amino acids. V was trimmed by 5 bases and J by 0 bases, leaving 14 bases between them.